This is a list of T cell receptor beta chains from one sample in a study of blood T cell repertoires in COVID-19. Clones were read by immunoSEQ multiplex PCR, and TCRdb kept only the in-frame ones, dropping some. The table lists 250,000 or so clones, roughly 80% of them singletons. The sequenced material came from peripheral blood. These receptors were collected from a man between 60 and 75 years old with acute or convalescent COVID-19. CDR3s include the opening cysteine and the closing phenylalanine or tryptophan. D genes are given only for firm matches. The size of a clone is reported for some rows only, either as once, few or many, or as a class for expanded clones.

clone_size j_call v_call d_call cdr3_nt cdr3_aa
few TRBJ2-3 TRBV6-2/TRBV6-3 . TGTGCCAGCAGTTACTTTAGAGATACGCAGTATTTT CASSYFRDTQYF
. TRBJ2-3 TRBV11-3 TRBD2 TGTGCCAGCAGCCCGTCTAGCGGGGGGATAGATACGCAGTATTTT CASSPSSGGIDTQYF
few TRBJ2-1 TRBV2 TRBD1 TGTGCCAGCAGTCGACAGGGGATCTACAATGAGCAGTTCTTC CASSRQGIYNEQFF
few TRBJ1-5 TRBV19 . TGTGCCAGTAGTATAGTTTGGCCCCCGGGAGGGCAGCCCCAGCATTTT CASSIVWPPGGQPQHF
. TRBJ1-1 TRBV3-1/TRBV3-2 . TGTGCCAGCAGCCGACTATCAACTGAAGCTTTCTTT CASSRLSTEAFF
few TRBJ1-2 TRBV23-1 . TGCGCCAGCAGTCAATGCCGGCACAGGGTCTATGGCTACACCTTC CASSQCRHRVYGYTF
. TRBJ1-5 TRBV15 TRBD1 TGTGCCACCAGCAGAGACAGGGGGAGCAATCAGCCCCAGCATTTT CATSRDRGSNQPQHF
. TRBJ2-2 TRBV9 . TGTGCCAGCAGCGTAACCTCCTTAGTTGCCGGGGAGCTGTTTTTT CASSVTSLVAGELFF
. TRBJ2-4 TRBV5-1 TRBD2 TGCGCCAGCAGCCCAGCGGGGCAAAACATTCAGTACTTC CASSPAGQNIQYF
. TRBJ2-7 TRBV6-5 TRBD1 TGTGCCAGCATTCCGGGACAGTCTTCCTACGAGCAGTACTTC CASIPGQSSYEQYF
. TRBJ2-7 TRBV11-2 . TGTGCCAGCAGCCCCCGACTCTCAACGAGCTCCTACGAGCAGTACTTC CASSPRLSTSSYEQYF
few TRBJ2-7 TRBV7-8 TRBD2 TGTGCCAGCAGCTTAGGGTCGGGACTAGCGGGTTACGAGCAGTACTTC CASSLGSGLAGYEQYF
few TRBJ2-1 TRBV28 . TGTGCCAGCATGGTGAGCTCCTACAATGAGCAGTTCTTC CASMVSSYNEQFF
. TRBJ2-7 TRBV3-1/TRBV3-2 TRBD1 TGTGCCAGCAGCCCTGGACAGGACTCCTACGAGCAGTACTTC CASSPGQDSYEQYF
many TRBJ1-5 TRBV27 TRBD1 TGTGCCAGCGGTAGGGGACAGGAAGTCAATCAGCCCCAGCATTTT CASGRGQEVNQPQHF
. TRBJ1-4 TRBV6-5 TRBD1 TGTGCCAGCAGTCGAACTACAGGGGTTAATGAAAAACTGTTTTTT CASSRTTGVNEKLFF
. TRBJ2-2 TRBV24-1 TRBD1 TGTGCCACCAGCAGCAATACAGGGGGCCGAAGGGAGCTGTTTTTT CATSSNTGGRRELFF
once TRBJ2-6 TRBV9 TRBD2 TGTGCCAGCAGCCCAAGGGGAGATAGGACTAGCGGGAGCACCTCTGGGGCCAACGTCCTGACTTTC CASSPRGDRTSGSTSGANVLTF
. TRBJ2-7 TRBV28 TRBD2 TGTATGAGCGGGAACTCCTACGAGCAGTACTTC CMSGNSYEQYF
. TRBJ2-3 TRBV9 . TGTGCCAGCAGCGCAGGTCCCGTGGGAGATACGCAGTATTTT CASSAGPVGDTQYF
. TRBJ1-5 TRBV24-1 . TGTGCCACCAGTGATCAGGGTAGTATTCATAGCAATCAGCCCCAGCATTTT CATSDQGSIHSNQPQHF
few TRBJ2-5 TRBV9 . TGTGCCAGCAGTACCGAAAGTGCGTACCAAGAGACCCAGTACTTC CASSTESAYQETQYF